This TCR beta chain was identified in a study of Tregs in tolerant kidney transplant recipients (dated by TCRdb to between 2017 and 2020). In terms of the full investigation: The study applied TCRbeta sequencing to find donor-specific regulatory T cells before combined kidney and bone marrow transplantation and then followed those same cells after transplant. General findings and caveats noted by the study authors: Donor-specific Treg expansion exceeded global Treg expansion in tolerant patients, suggesting antigen-driven rather than nonspecific expansion. Because the study included only a small number of patients, the results must be confirmed in larger populations and under other immunosuppression protocols. Although technical replication error seemed to be minimal, the question of biological reproducibility was not addressed directly. For some patients the PCR primers changed over time, which made it impossible to compare the samples from those patients at the nucleotide level. Expanding Tregs with activated donor B cells appeared to identify the most biologically relevant and donor-specific TCRbeta repertoire.

The CDR3 runs 14 residues from the cysteine to the phenylalanine. Only the CDR3 bases that were read are kept: 33 of them, in frame from base 1. The germline V gene specifies SGHRS as CDR1 and YFSETQ as CDR2. The junction shows trimming of 7 bases on V and 4 bases on J, plus 17 bases between the germline ends. Based on frequency, this clone is considered large (0.1 to 1%); no count was recorded. Its recognized antigen is unknown. Read data end 3 residues before the CDR3 end; the end is taken from the germline J gene. Related donors were used in the transplants with nonmyeloablative bone marrow transplantation, and mixed chimerism was transient in the human trials. Thawed PBMCs were FACS-sorted into unstimulated Tregs (CD4+CD25+CD127-), CD4+ non-Tregs (CD4+CD25-), CD4 cells and CD8 cells. Patients were several combined kidney and bone marrow transplant recipients from the ITN036ST trial, and only these trial subjects had samples available. Healthy control blood was processed by Ficoll density gradient to PBMCs and cryopreserved; patient PBMCs were collected before and after transplant.

Genomic DNA was extracted from sorted cells with the QIAGEN DNeasy Blood and Tissue Kit for TCRbeta CDR3 sequencing. High-throughput TCRbeta CDR3 sequencing, including PCR amplification with bias correction and internal controls, was performed commercially through immunoSEQ. In the source study's methods: Unique productive TCRbeta sequences were defined by CDR3 nucleotide sequence where primers matched, and otherwise by CDR3 amino acid sequence together with Vbeta and Jbeta genes. To correct sorting error, sequences shared between sorted populations at a frequency ratio of 2:1 or less were removed; the rest were assigned to the higher population. Donor-reactive sequences were defined as at least 5-fold expanded in CFSE-low cells versus unstimulated cells, with frequency of at least 0.01% in CFSE-low cells. Jensen-Shannon divergence calculated on the top 100 TCRbeta sequences ranked by frequency was used to measure repertoire divergence. For any sample with multiple sequencing runs, sorting error was corrected in each run separately before the runs were pooled. TCRdb retrieved this table from immuneACCESS and kept in-frame rearrangements only. Not all clones are present; in checked studies, unresolved V genes account for under half, and no reason is known for the remainder. V and J calls and clone size come straight from that table; D and trimming were deduced from the DNA. This sample's table carries about 11,000 clones. Clones ranked in the top ten supply roughly 27% of the sample.

The sequencing used CD8+ T cells from blood (PBMCs), collected 24 months after the transplant. Recombination linked TRBV5-1 to TRBJ1-1; TRBD1 is possibly the D segment (5 matching bases). The TCR comes from a human patient who received a combined kidney and bone marrow transplant. Following a transplant, some T cells may be graft donor cells, not patient cells. The CDR3 amino acid sequence is: CASALGGYSTEAFF. The sequenced part of the CDR3 DNA is TGCGCCAGCGCCCTTGGGGGGTACTCCACTGAA.